Detailed here is one T cell receptor beta chain. This clonotype was counted between two and nine times. Its binding antigen is unknown. Qualities for individual bases were not recorded, and no much larger clone is one base off. Library generation was performed with multiplex PCR. The sample was run on an Illumina HiSeq 4000. CDR3 regions were amplified by Arm-PCR with iRepertoire HTBI primers to construct TCR beta libraries. Gel purification was performed on PCR products prior to sequencing. In the source study's methods: Gene usage analysis of CDR3 amino acid clonotypes used the 60 to 80 TRBV and more than 13 TRBJ segments found across samples. COPE and FqMerger were used to merge the filtered high-quality paired reads into contigs. BLAST was used to align contigs to the IMGT TRBV, TRBD and TRBJ reference genes, and CDR3 was defined following IMGT. Any clonotype with a frequency above 0.1% was classified as a highly expanded clone. Shannon entropy served as the measure of repertoire diversity, while the Gini coefficient captured V-J evenness. A clonotype found in more than one individual was treated as public. Using fastp at Q25 and MiXCR, TCRdb reprocessed the public reads and kept productive beta chains. When rows share a CDR3 protein, they turn into one entry using the most common DNA and genes. The V and J calls, along with clone size, are taken from TCRdb and not from the paper's own processing. The sample table lists 350,000 to 500,000 distinct CDR3 sequences, roughly a fifth of them with a count of one. The ten largest clones represent around 15% of the sample.

These data come from a study of regulatory T cells in long-lasting Graves disease (dated by TCRdb to the early 2020s). About the study as a whole: Persistent Graves' disease was defined as antithyroid drug treatment for over 5 years with persistently positive TSH receptor autoantibodies. The study took place in China and was registered as a clinical trial. A total of some 33 samples were covered by TCR sequencing, comprising around 13 persistent and roughly 20 newly diagnosed Graves' disease patients. Peripheral blood TCR sequencing and RNA sequencing compared persistent Graves' disease patients with newly diagnosed Graves' disease patients. Persistent Graves' disease patients in the clinical cohort had taken antithyroid drugs for approximately ten years on average.

At the junction V is shortened by 6 bases and J by 9 bases; bases outside the gene matches: 5. CDR1 is given as MDHEN and CDR2 as SYDVKM, both from the germline V gene. The cysteine opens and the phenylalanine closes a CDR3 of 13 amino acids. CDR3 DNA only is kept here, 39 bases in frame from base 1. The label giving this sample's time point can be read as: persistent/refractory GD, antithyroid drugs over 5 years with positive TRAb. RNA was extracted from PBMCs in TRIzol for both TCR sequencing and RNA sequencing. The diagnosis of Graves' disease was made according to American Thyroid Association guidelines. Patients for the study were recruited at an endocrinology department in Xi'an, China. Each patient gave approximately 8.8 milliliters of peripheral blood, collected in an EDTA anticoagulant tube. Ficoll Paque Plus density gradient separation was used to isolate PBMCs, and no further T cell sorting was done. An Agilent 2100 Bioanalyzer and agarose gel were used to check RNA quality, and a NanoDrop 2000 was used to measure RNA concentration.

General findings and caveats noted by the study authors: The authors noted that the small sample size was a limitation that may lower accuracy. Patients with persistent disease shared more public clonotypes (around 2,700) than newly diagnosed patients did (around 980). Sequencing and analysis were limited to the TCR beta chain. Preferential use of TRBV28, TRBJ1-2 and TRBJ2-5 was observed in persistent disease, whereas TRBV20-1 and TRBJ2-1 were favored in newly diagnosed disease. Only peripheral blood was studied, because thyroid tissue, the primary lesion, was inaccessible. Compared with newly diagnosed patients, patients with persistent Graves' disease had lower TCR Shannon entropy and fewer highly expanded clones, which suggests clonal expansion.

The chain links TRBV28 with TRBJ2-2; a stretch of 9 junction bases matches TRBD2. This TCR came from a female donor with Graves disease. Sequenced here: peripheral blood mononuclear cells (PBMCs), sampled when the disease was refractory, from a patient treated with antithyroid drugs. The CDR3 protein: CASSQGLAWELFF. The DNA is as follows: TGTGCCAGCAGCCAGGGACTAGCCTGGGAGCTGTTTTTT.